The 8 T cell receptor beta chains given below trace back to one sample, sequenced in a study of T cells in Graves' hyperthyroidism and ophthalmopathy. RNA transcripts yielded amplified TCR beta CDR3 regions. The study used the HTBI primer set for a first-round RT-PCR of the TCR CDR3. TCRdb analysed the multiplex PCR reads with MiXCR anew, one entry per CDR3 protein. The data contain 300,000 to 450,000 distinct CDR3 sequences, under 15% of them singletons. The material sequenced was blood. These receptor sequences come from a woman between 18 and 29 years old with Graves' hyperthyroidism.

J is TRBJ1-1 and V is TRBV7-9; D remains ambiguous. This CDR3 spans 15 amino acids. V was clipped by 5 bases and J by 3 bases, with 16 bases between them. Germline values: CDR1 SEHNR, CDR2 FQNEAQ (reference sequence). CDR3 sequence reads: CASSPFTDADTEAFF. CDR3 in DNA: TGTGCCAGCAGCCCCTTTACAGACGCCGACACTGAAGCTTTCTTT.

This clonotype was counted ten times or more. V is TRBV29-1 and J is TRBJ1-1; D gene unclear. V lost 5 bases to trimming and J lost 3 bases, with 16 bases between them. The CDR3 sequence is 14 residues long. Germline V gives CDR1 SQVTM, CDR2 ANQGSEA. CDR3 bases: TGCAGCGTTTCCTTGGGAGCGTCCGACACTGAAGCTTTCTTT. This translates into CSVSLGASDTEAFF.

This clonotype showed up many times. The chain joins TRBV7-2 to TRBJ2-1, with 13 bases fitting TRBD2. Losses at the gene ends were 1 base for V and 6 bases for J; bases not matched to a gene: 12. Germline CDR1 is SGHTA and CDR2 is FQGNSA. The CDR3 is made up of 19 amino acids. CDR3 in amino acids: CASSLVSTGTSGVSNEQFF. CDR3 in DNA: TGTGCCAGCAGCTTAGTATCCACCGGGACTAGCGGGGTGAGCAATGAGCAGTTCTTC. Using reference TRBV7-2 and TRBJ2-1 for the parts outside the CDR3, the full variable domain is GAGVSQSPSNKVTEKGKDVELRCDPISGHTALYWYRQSLGQGLEFLIYFQGNSAPDKSGLPSDRFSAERTGGSVSTLTIQRTQQEDSAVYLCASSLVSTGTSGVSNEQFFGPGTRLTVL.

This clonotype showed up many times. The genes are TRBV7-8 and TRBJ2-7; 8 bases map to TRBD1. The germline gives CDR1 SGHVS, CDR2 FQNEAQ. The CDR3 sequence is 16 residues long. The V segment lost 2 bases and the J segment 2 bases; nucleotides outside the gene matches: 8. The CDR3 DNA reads TGTGCCAGCAGCTTACTCTGGACAGGGTACACCTACGAGCAGTACTTC. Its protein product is CASSLLWTGYTYEQYF.

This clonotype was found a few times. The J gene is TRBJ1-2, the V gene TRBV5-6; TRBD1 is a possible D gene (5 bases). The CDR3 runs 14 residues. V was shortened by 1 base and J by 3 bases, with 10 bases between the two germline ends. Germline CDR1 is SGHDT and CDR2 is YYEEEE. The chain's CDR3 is CASSLIGGDYGYTF. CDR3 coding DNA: TGTGCCAGCAGCTTGATCGGGGGAGACTATGGCTACACCTTC.

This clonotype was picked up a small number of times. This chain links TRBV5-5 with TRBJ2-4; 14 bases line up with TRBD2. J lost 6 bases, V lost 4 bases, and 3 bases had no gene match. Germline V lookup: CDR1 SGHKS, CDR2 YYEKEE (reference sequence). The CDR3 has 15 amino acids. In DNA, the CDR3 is TGTGCCAGCAGCCCGACTAGCGGGGGGGCAAACATTCAGTACTTC. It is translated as CASSPTSGGANIQYF.

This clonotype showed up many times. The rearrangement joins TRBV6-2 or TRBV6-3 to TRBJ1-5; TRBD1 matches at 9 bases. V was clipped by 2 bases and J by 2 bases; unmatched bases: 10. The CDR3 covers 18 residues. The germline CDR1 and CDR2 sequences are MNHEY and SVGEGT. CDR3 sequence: CASSYRDRARSGNQPQHF. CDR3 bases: TGTGCCAGCAGTTACCGGGACAGGGCGAGAAGCGGCAATCAGCCCCAGCATTTT.

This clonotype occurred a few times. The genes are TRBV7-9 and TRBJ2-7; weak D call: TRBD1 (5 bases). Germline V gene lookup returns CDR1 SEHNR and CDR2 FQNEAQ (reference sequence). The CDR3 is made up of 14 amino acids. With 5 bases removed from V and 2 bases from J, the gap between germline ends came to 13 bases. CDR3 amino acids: CASSPGQSPYEQYF. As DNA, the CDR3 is TGTGCCAGCAGCCCCGGACAATCCCCCTACGAGCAGTACTTC.